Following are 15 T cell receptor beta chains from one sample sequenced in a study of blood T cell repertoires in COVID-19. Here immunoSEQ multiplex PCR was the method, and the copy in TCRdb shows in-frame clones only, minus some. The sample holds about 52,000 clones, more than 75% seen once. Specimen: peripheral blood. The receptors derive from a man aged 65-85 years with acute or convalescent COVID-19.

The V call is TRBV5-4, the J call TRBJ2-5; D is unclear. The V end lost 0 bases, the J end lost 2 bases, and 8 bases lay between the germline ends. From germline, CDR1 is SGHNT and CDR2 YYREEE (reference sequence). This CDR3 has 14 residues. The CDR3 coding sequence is TGTGCCAGCAGCTTGGACTCGCTACAAGAGACCCAGTACTTC. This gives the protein CASSLDSLQETQYF.

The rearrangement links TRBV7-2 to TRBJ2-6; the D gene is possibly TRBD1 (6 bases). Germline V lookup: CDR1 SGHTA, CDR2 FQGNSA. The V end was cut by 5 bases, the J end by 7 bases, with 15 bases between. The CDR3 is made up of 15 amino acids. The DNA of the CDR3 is TGTGCCAGCAGCACCAGGGGACCTTCCGCCAACGTCCTGACTTTC. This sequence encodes CASSTRGPSANVLTF.

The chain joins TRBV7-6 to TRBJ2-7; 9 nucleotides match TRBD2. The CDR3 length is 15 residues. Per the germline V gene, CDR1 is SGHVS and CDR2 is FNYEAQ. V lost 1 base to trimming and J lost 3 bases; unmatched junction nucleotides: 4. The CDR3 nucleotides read TGTGCCAGCAGCTTAGGGCTAGCGGGGAGCTACGAGCAGTACTTC. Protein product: CASSLGLAGSYEQYF. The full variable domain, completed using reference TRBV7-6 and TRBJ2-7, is GAGVSQSPRYKVTKRGQDVALRCDPISGHVSLYWYRQALGQGPEFLTYFNYEAQQDKSGLPNDRFSAERPEGSISTLTIQRTEQRDSAMYRCASSLGLAGSYEQYFGPGTRLTVT.

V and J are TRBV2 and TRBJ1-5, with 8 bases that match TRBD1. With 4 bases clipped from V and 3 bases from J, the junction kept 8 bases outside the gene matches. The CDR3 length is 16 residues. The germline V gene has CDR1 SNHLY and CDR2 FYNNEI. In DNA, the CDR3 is TGTGCCAGCAGTGCCGACAGGGGATTTAACAATCAGCCCCAGCATTTT. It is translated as CASSADRGFNNQPQHF.

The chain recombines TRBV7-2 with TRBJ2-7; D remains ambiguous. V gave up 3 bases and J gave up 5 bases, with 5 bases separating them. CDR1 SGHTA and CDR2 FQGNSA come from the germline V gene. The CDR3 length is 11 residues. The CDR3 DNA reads TGTGCCAGCAGCTTCTTCCACGAGCAGTACTTC. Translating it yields CASSFFHEQYF.

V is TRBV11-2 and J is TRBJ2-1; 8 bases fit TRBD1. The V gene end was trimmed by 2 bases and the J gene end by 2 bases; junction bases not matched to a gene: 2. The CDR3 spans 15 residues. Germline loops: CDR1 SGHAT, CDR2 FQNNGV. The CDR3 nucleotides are TGTGCCAGCAGCTTACAGGGGGCCACCTACAATGAGCAGTTCTTC. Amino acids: CASSLQGATYNEQFF.

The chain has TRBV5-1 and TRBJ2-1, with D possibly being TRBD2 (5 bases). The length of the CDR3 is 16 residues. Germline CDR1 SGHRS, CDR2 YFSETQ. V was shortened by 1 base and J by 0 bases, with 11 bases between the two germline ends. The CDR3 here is CASSLRETSSYNEQFF. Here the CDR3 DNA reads TGCGCCAGCAGCTTGCGGGAAACTAGCTCCTACAATGAGCAGTTCTTC.

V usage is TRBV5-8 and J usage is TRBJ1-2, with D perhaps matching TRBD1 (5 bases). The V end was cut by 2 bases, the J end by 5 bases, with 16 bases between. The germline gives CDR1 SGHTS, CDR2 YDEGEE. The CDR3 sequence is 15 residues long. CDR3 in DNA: TGTGCCAGCAGCTTTCAGACAGCCCGCGTATATGGCTACACCTTC. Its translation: CASSFQTARVYGYTF. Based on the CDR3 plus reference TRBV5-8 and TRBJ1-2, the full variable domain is EAGVTQSPTHLIKTRGQQATLRCSPISGHTSVYWYQQALGLGLQFLLWYDEGEERNRGNFPPRFSGRQFPNYSSELNVNALELEDSALYLCASSFQTARVYGYTFGSGTRLTVV.

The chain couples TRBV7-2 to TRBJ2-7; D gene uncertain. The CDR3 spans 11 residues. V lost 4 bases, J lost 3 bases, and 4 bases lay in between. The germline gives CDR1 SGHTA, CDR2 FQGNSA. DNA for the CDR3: TGTGCCAGCAGCTCCTTCTACGAGCAGTACTTC. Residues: CASSSFYEQYF.

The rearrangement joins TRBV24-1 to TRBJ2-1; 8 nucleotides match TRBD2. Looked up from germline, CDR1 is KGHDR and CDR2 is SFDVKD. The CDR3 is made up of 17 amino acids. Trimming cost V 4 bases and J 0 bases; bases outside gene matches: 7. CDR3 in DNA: TGTGCCACCAGTGAACCCTACAGCGGGAGCTCCTACAATGAGCAGTTCTTC. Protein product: CATSEPYSGSSYNEQFF.

The CDR3, as DNA: TGCGCCAGCAGCTCAGATGTTCCGGGACTAGCGGACAATGAGCAGTTCTTC. Its protein product is CASSSDVPGLADNEQFF. V gene TRBV5-1 combines with J gene TRBJ2-1; 11 bases fit TRBD2. V lost 3 bases, J lost 5 bases, and 10 bases stayed unmatched. Germline CDR1 is SGHRS and CDR2 is YFSETQ. This CDR3 spans 17 amino acids.

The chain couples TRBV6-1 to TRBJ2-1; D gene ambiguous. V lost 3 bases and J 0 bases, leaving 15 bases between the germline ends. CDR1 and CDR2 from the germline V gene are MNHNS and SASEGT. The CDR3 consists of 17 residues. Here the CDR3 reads CASSDPLAQRSYNEQFF. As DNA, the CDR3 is TGTGCCAGCAGTGATCCTTTAGCCCAACGCTCCTACAATGAGCAGTTCTTC.

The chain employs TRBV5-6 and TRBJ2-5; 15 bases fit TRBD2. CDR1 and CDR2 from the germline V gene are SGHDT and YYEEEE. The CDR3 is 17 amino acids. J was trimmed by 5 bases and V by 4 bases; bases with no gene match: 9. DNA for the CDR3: TGTGCCAGCAGCACACGGACTAGCGGGAGGGCGGGGGAGACCCAGTACTTC. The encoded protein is CASSTRTSGRAGETQYF.

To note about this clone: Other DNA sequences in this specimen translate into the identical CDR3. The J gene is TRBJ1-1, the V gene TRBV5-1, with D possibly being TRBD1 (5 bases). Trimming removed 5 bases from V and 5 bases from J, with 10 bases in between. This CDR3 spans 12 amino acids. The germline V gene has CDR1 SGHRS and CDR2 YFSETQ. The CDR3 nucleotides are TGCGCCAGCAGTGGGGAGGGGACTGAAGCTTTCTTT. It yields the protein CASSGEGTEAFF. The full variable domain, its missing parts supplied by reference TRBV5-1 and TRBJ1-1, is KAGVTQTPRYLIKTRGQQVTLSCSPISGHRSVSWYQQTPGQGLQFLFEYFSETQRNKGNFPGRFSGRQFSNSRSEMNVSTLELGDSALYLCASSGEGTEAFFGQGTRLTVV.

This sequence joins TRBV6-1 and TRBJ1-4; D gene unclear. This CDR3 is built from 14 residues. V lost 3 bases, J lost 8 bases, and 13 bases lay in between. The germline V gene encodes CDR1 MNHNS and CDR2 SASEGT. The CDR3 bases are TGTGCCAGCAGTGAGGACCCGGGAAGGGAAAAACTGTTTTTT. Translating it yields CASSEDPGREKLFF.